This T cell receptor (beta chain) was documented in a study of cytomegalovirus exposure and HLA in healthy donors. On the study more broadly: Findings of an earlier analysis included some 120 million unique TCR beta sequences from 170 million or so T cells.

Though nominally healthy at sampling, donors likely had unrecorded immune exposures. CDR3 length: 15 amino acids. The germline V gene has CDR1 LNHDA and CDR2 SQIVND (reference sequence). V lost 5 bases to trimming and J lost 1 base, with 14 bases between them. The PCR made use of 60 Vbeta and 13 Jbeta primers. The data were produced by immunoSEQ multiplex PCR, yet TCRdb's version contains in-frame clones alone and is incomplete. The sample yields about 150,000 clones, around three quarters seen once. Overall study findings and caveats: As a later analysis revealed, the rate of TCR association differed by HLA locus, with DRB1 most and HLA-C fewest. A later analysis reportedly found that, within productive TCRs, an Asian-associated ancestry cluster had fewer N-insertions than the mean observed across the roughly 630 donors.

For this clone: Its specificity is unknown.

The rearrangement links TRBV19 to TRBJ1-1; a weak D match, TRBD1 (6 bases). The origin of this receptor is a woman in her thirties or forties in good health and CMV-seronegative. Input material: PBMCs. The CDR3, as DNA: TGTGCCAGTAGTTTTTCTCTAGGGGGGAACACTGAAGCTTTCTTT. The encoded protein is CASSFSLGGNTEAFF. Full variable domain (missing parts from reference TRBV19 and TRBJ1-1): DGGITQSPKYLFRKEGQNVTLSCEQNLNHDAMYWYRQDPGQGLRLIYYSQIVNDFQKGDIAEGYSVSREKKESFPLTVTSAQKNPTAFYLCASSFSLGGNTEAFFGQGTRLTVV.